These 12 T cell receptor beta chains share one sample of origin, sequenced in a study of CD8 T cells in ankylosing spondylitis. Whole-study findings and limits: Fewer than ten highly homologous variants made up a TCR beta motif that seemed to typify ankylosing spondylitis blood.

These receptors are not linked to any known antigen. Via MiXCR, TCRdb re-called the 5' RACE reads, giving one row per CDR3 protein. The sample includes about 450,000 distinct CDR3 sequences, 25% to 30% of them seen just once. Sequencing was performed on blood, either unsorted or a sorted T cell fraction (not recorded which). These receptors came from a male donor with ankylosing spondylitis.

V gene TRBV12-3 or TRBV12-4 combines with J gene TRBJ2-1; 7 nucleotides align to TRBD2. The junction had 6 bases not matched to a gene; V was cut back by 6 bases and J by 4 bases. This CDR3 has 14 amino acids. In nucleotides, the CDR3 is TGTGCCAGCAGACGAGCGGGATCATACAATGAGCAGTTCTTC. Translated: CASRRAGSYNEQFF.

J is TRBJ2-1 and V is TRBV24-1; D is possibly TRBD1 or TRBD2 (5 bases each). CDR3 length: 16 amino acids. Germline V gene lookup returns CDR1 KGHDR and CDR2 SFDVKD. Trimming removed 3 bases at V and 3 bases at J, with 14 bases between. The CDR3 bases are TGTGCCACCAGTGATCGGGACCATCAAAACTACAATGAGCAGTTCTTC. Residues: CATSDRDHQNYNEQFF.

In this sample, this clonotype turned up a few times. The V call is TRBV12-3 or TRBV12-4, the J call TRBJ1-6, with 7 bases fitting TRBD1. The CDR3 runs 13 residues. V shed 6 bases and J 10 bases; nucleotides not matched to a gene: 6. This CDR3 reads CASRQGVGSPLHF. The CDR3 nucleotides read TGTGCCAGCAGGCAGGGGGTAGGATCACCCCTCCACTTT.

The chain carries TRBV6-1 and TRBJ2-7; D is unresolved. The CDR3 has 15 amino acids. With 7 bases removed from V and 2 bases from J, the gap between germline ends came to 18 bases. Germline assignment: CDR1 MNHNS and CDR2 SASEGT. The CDR3 coding sequence is TGTGCCAGCACTATCTCGGGCCGCAGGCCCTACGAGCAGTACTTC. Encoded protein: CASTISGRRPYEQYF.

The chain links TRBV9 to TRBJ2-1; TRBD2 might be the D (5 bases). There are 15 residues in the CDR3. CDR1 is SGDLS, CDR2 YYNGEE, per germline. V lost 2 bases to trimming and J lost 0 bases, with 9 bases between them. CDR3 sequence reads: CASSVTAVSYNEQFF. CDR3 DNA: TGTGCCAGCAGCGTTACAGCGGTCTCCTACAATGAGCAGTTCTTC.

This clonotype has ten or more counts. The chain has TRBV5-4 and TRBJ2-5; 13 bases fit TRBD2. The CDR3 is made up of 18 amino acids. Germline V gene lookup returns CDR1 SGHNT and CDR2 YYREEE (reference sequence). J gave up 4 bases and V 2 bases, and 11 bases lay outside the gene matches. The CDR3 DNA follows: TGTGCCAGCAGCTTAACCGGAAGGACTAGCGGGAGAGGAGAGACCCAGTACTTC. Translating it yields CASSLTGRTSGRGETQYF.

The chain links TRBV24-1 to TRBJ2-1; 13 nucleotides align to TRBD2. This CDR3 is 19 amino acids long. Trimming removed 5 bases from V and 0 bases from J; junction bases left unmatched: 9. The germline gives CDR1 KGHDR, CDR2 SFDVKD. The CDR3, as DNA: TGTGCCACCAGTGGGTCGACTAGCGGGAGGCCGAGCTCCTACAATGAGCAGTTCTTC. This gives the protein CATSGSTSGRPSSYNEQFF.

The CDR3 loop is CAWISSGLNTEAFF. CDR3 sequence (DNA): TGTGCCTGGATTTCATCAGGACTGAACACTGAAGCTTTCTTT. The chain employs TRBV30 and TRBJ1-1; D unresolved. Trimming pared 4 bases from V and 0 bases from J, leaving 12 bases between. The length of the CDR3 is 14 residues. Germline assignment: CDR1 GTSNPN and CDR2 SVGIG (reference sequence).

This clonotype was observed at least ten times. This chain joins TRBV7-9 and TRBJ2-1; 11 bases align to TRBD1. This CDR3 comprises 15 residues. After removal of 6 bases from V and 4 bases from J, the junction contained 5 bases not matched to a gene. CDR1 is SEHNR and CDR2 is FQNEAQ in the germline V gene (reference sequence). DNA for the CDR3: TGTGCCAGCAGTTCCGGGACAGGGGGGTACAATGAGCAGTTCTTC. Translating gives CASSSGTGGYNEQFF.

This clonotype has just a few counts. J is TRBJ2-1 and V is TRBV7-9; 9 bases match TRBD1. CDR3 length: 15 amino acids. The germline CDR1 and CDR2 sequences are SEHNR and FQNEAQ (reference sequence). V gave up 1 base and J gave up 8 bases; unmatched junction bases: 6. CDR3 region: CASSLGTGVFYEQFF. The CDR3 coding sequence is TGTGCCAGCAGCTTAGGGACAGGGGTGTTCTATGAGCAGTTCTTC.

This clonotype was seen a few times. The V call is TRBV6-1, the J call TRBJ2-3, with 9 bases matching TRBD2. The CDR3 has 15 residues. From germline, CDR1 is MNHNS and CDR2 SASEGT. J was trimmed by 2 bases and V by 6 bases; bases with no gene match: 6. The CDR3 loop is CASSRLAGITDTQYF. CDR3 sequence (DNA): TGTGCCAGCAGCCGGCTAGCGGGGATCACAGATACGCAGTATTTT.

This chain connects TRBV29-1 to TRBJ2-5, with unresolved D. The germline V gene has CDR1 SQVTM and CDR2 ANQGSEA. Trimming took off 3 bases at V and 1 base at J, with 6 bases between the two ends. The CDR3 extends over 12 amino acids. The CDR3 region has the DNA TGCAGCGTTGACCAGCGCCAAGAGACCCAGTACTTC. This encodes CSVDQRQETQYF. The entire variable domain, with the rest obtained from reference TRBV29-1 and TRBJ2-5, is as follows: SAVISQKPSRDICQRGTSLTIQCQVDSQVTMMFWYRQQPGQSLTLIATANQGSEATYESGFVIDKFPISRPNLTFSTLTVSNMSPEDSSIYLCSVDQRQETQYFGPGTRLLVL.